This TCR beta chain was recorded in a study of blood T cell repertoires in COVID-19. The wider study: The United States, Italy and Spain supplied acute and convalescent COVID-19 samples. Nucleic acid was either cDNA or gDNA, and it came from T cells, B-cell-depleted T cells, or PBMCs.

Using immunoSEQ multiplex PCR, the repertoire was profiled, and TCRdb retains in-frame clones only, with some absent. The sample includes roughly 79,000 clones, roughly 89% seen only once; the top ten take nearly 5%. The V gene's germline CDR1 is SEHNR and CDR2 FQNEAQ (reference sequence). The CDR3 extends over 13 amino acids. V lost 6 bases and J lost 1, with 9 bases in between. Sequenced input: peripheral blood. The clonotype was recovered from a woman aged 80 or over with active or convalescent COVID-19. The rearrangement uses TRBV7-9 and TRBJ1-2, with no clear D. CDR3 region: CASRDFDNYGYTF. The CDR3 DNA reads as TGTGCCAGCAGAGACTTCGATAACTATGGCTACACCTTC.